The 25 T cell receptor beta chains below all came from one sample that was sequenced in a study of technical replicates of blood from a few donors. Measured with immunoSEQ multiplex PCR; TCRdb has only the in-frame clones, and not every one. The profile shows about 83,000 clones, 92% of them singletons. Sequences were obtained from T cells isolated from PBMCs. The receptor set was obtained from a human donor in good health.

The gene calls are TRBV7-9 and TRBJ2-7; D is unresolved. This CDR3 is built from 13 residues. Germline V CDR1 and CDR2: SEHNR, FQNEAQ (reference sequence). The V gene lost 2 bases and the J gene lost 6 bases, with 11 bases spanning the gap. The chain's CDR3 is CASSLSPSGEQYF. Here the CDR3 DNA reads TGTGCCAGCAGCTTATCCCCTAGTGGCGAGCAGTACTTC.

The CDR3, as DNA: TGTGCCAGCAGTCGGTACACTGAAGCTTTCTTT. This sequence encodes CASSRYTEAFF. The chain links TRBV25-1 to TRBJ1-1; D is ambiguous. The V end was cut by 5 bases, the J end by 3 bases, with 4 bases between. The CDR3 runs to 11 residues. From germline, CDR1 is MGHDK and CDR2 SYGVNS.

The gene calls are TRBV2 and TRBJ2-7; D is perhaps TRBD1 (6 bases). Trimming took 7 bases from V and 6 from J, leaving 22 bases between them. This CDR3 is built from 15 residues. Germline values: CDR1 SNHLY, CDR2 FYNNEI. The CDR3 DNA follows: TGTGCCAGCATCGGACAGTCTGTAATCTCAGGCGAGCAGTACTTC. Amino acids: CASIGQSVISGEQYF. The full variable domain, completed using reference TRBV2 and TRBJ2-7, is EPEVTQTPSHQVTQMGQEVILRCVPISNHLYFYWYRQILGQKVEFLVSFYNNEISEKSEIFDDQFSVERPDGSNFTLKIRSTKLEDSAMYFCASIGQSVISGEQYFGPGTRLTVT.

The V and J genes are TRBV30 and TRBJ1-5; TRBD1 aligns across 7 bases. The CDR3 is 14 amino acids. V was clipped by 1 base and J by 2 bases; unmatched bases: 2. From germline, CDR1 is GTSNPN and CDR2 SVGIG (reference sequence). The CDR3 loop reads CAWSGGQGNQPQHF. The CDR3 DNA reads as TGTGCCTGGAGTGGAGGACAGGGCAATCAGCCCCAGCATTTT.

V gene TRBV28 combines with J gene TRBJ2-7; TRBD1 might be the D (6 bases). V lost 8 bases and J lost 1, with 9 bases in between. Per the germline V gene, CDR1 is MDHEN and CDR2 is SYDVKM. This CDR3 has 12 residues. CDR3 residues: CASRTASYEQYF. Written as DNA, the CDR3 is TGTGCCAGCCGGACAGCGTCCTACGAGCAGTACTTC. The complete variable domain, with remaining parts taken from reference TRBV28 and TRBJ2-7, reads DVKVTQSSRYLVKRTGEKVFLECVQDMDHENMFWYRQDPGLGLRLIYFSYDVKMKEKGDIPEGYSVSREKKERFSLILESASTNQTSMYLCASRTASYEQYFGPGTRLTVT.

V and J are TRBV6-1 and TRBJ1-1, with 9 bases aligning to TRBD1. The CDR3 totals 15 residues. J gave up 1 base and V 6 bases, and 6 bases lay outside the gene matches. Germline CDR1 and CDR2: MNHNS and SASEGT. CDR3 coding DNA: TGTGCCAGCAGCCTACAGGGGGCGGGGAACACTGAAGCTTTCTTT. Residues: CASSLQGAGNTEAFF.

V is TRBV7-8 and J is TRBJ2-2, with 7 bases identical to TRBD1. The germline V gene has CDR1 SGHVS and CDR2 FQNEAQ. Trimming at V came to 4 bases and at J to 7 bases, leaving 9 bases not matched to a gene. The CDR3 is 15 amino acids. The CDR3 reads CASSSLGYRGGELFF. The CDR3 DNA reads as TGTGCCAGCAGCTCATTAGGCTACAGGGGCGGGGAGCTGTTTTTT.

The V and J genes are TRBV5-4 and TRBJ2-5; 10 bases map to TRBD2. V dropped 3 bases and J dropped 3; count of bases not matched to a gene: 11. This CDR3 region has 17 residues. Germline V gives CDR1 SGHNT, CDR2 YYREEE (reference sequence). CDR3 bases: TGTGCCAGCAGCTCCGGAAGCGGGGGGGTCAACAAAGAGACCCAGTACTTC. This sequence encodes CASSSGSGGVNKETQYF.

This chain joins TRBV9 and TRBJ1-3; D is uncertain. The CDR3 has 15 residues. Trimming pared 3 bases from V and 0 bases from J, leaving 10 bases between. Germline CDR1 reads SGDLS; CDR2 reads YYNGEE. DNA of the CDR3: TGTGCCAGCAGCGATATGCGGAGCTCTGGAAACACCATATATTTT. Protein sequence: CASSDMRSSGNTIYF.

The CDR3 protein is CASSIWGEGSNYGYTF. CDR3 coding DNA: TGTGCCAGCAGTATATGGGGGGAGGGGTCTAACTATGGCTACACCTTC. This rearrangement joins TRBV7-9 to TRBJ1-2; weak D call: TRBD1 (5 bases). Germline values: CDR1 SEHNR, CDR2 FQNEAQ (reference sequence). CDR3 length: 16 residues. V lost 6 bases and J 0 bases, leaving 17 bases between the germline ends.

The V and J genes are TRBV2 and TRBJ2-3, with 8 bases fitting TRBD2. V trimming: 6 bases; J trimming: 2 bases; junction bases outside the gene matches: 7. In germline, CDR1 is SNHLY, CDR2 FYNNEI. The CDR3 is 15 residues long. The CDR3 DNA sequence: TGTGCCAGCAGCGACCGGGGGGGGAACACAGATACGCAGTATTTT. Encoded protein: CASSDRGGNTDTQYF.

This rearrangement joins TRBV15 to TRBJ1-1; TRBD1 aligns across 7 bases. Trimming took 0 bases from V and 9 from J; bases not matched to a gene: 7. This CDR3 region has 14 residues. Germline-derived CDR1 and CDR2 are LNHNV and YYDKDF (reference sequence). CDR3 DNA: TGTGCCACCAGCAGAGACGTTCGACAGGGTAAAGCTTTCTTT. Translation: CATSRDVRQGKAFF. Filled out from reference TRBV15 and TRBJ1-1, the complete variable domain reads DAMVIQNPRYQVTQFGKPVTLSCSQTLNHNVMYWYQQKSSQAPKLLFHYYDKDFNNEADTPDNFQSRRPNTSFCFLDIRSPGLGDTAMYLCATSRDVRQGKAFFGQGTRLTVV.

CDR3 sequence: CASSFQPLQGSDEQYF. CDR3 sequence (DNA): TGCGCCAGCAGCTTCCAACCACTACAGGGGTCGGACGAGCAGTACTTC. The chain combines TRBV5-1 with TRBJ2-7; 7 nucleotides line up with TRBD1. Trimming at V came to 2 bases and at J to 5 bases, leaving 13 bases not matched to a gene. Germline CDR1 is SGHRS and CDR2 is YFSETQ. This CDR3 is built from 16 residues.

The J gene is TRBJ1-1, the V gene TRBV19; TRBD1 matches at 7 bases. The V gene's germline CDR1 is LNHDA and CDR2 SQIVND (reference sequence). The CDR3 is made up of 13 amino acids. The J segment lost 7 bases and the V segment lost 4 bases, leaving 6 bases of the junction unmatched. In DNA form, the CDR3 reads TGTGCCAGTAGTACCGGACAGGTACGTGAAGCTTTCTTT. This encodes CASSTGQVREAFF.

The chain is built from TRBV4-1 and TRBJ2-3, with 8 nucleotides matching TRBD2. The CDR3 is 18 residues long. The J segment lost 5 bases and the V segment lost 0 bases, leaving 13 bases of the junction unmatched. Per germline, CDR1 MGHRA and CDR2 YSYEKL. DNA for the CDR3: TGCGCCAGCAGCCAAGATAGGGCCGGGGGGGCGGTAAGAGATACGCAGTATTTT. It specifies CASSQDRAGGAVRDTQYF.

This clone has just a few counts. The chain carries TRBV7-9 and TRBJ1-1; the D is unclear. The CDR3 loop spans 15 amino acids. V gave up 0 bases and J gave up 2 bases, with 10 bases separating them. Germline V gene lookup returns CDR1 SEHNR and CDR2 FQNEAQ (reference sequence). CDR3 nucleotides: TGTGCCAGCAGCTTAGCGCACGCAGGTAACACTGAAGCTTTCTTT. Translated: CASSLAHAGNTEAFF.

The chain employs TRBV5-1 and TRBJ2-7; possible D gene TRBD2, 6 bases. V lost 4 bases, J lost 0 bases, and 17 bases lay in between. Germline assignment: CDR1 SGHRS and CDR2 YFSETQ. This CDR3 is built from 16 residues. In DNA, the CDR3 is TGCGCCAGCAGCCCCCTGGGGGGAAAGAGCTCCTACGAGCAGTACTTC. Residues: CASSPLGGKSSYEQYF. The full variable domain, in which reference TRBV5-1 and TRBJ2-7 provide the parts outside the CDR3, is KAGVTQTPRYLIKTRGQQVTLSCSPISGHRSVSWYQQTPGQGLQFLFEYFSETQRNKGNFPGRFSGRQFSNSRSEMNVSTLELGDSALYLCASSPLGGKSSYEQYFGPGTRLTVT.

The genes are TRBV7-7 and TRBJ2-3; D not resolved. This CDR3 comprises 14 residues. The V end was cut by 5 bases, the J end by 4 bases, with 13 bases between. Germline CDR1 and CDR2: SSHAT and FNYEAQ (reference sequence). CDR3 nucleotides: TGTGCCAGCAGCCGAGCGTCCTCGGCAGATACGCAGTATTTT. The encoded protein is CASSRASSADTQYF. The full variable domain, rest sourced from reference TRBV7-7 and TRBJ2-3, is GAGVSQSPRYKVTKRGQDVTLRCDPISSHATLYWYQQALGQGPEFLTYFNYEAQPDKSGLPSDRFSAERPEGSISTLTIQRTEQRDSAMYRCASSRASSADTQYFGPGTRLTVL.

J is TRBJ1-1 and V is TRBV5-1; 7 nucleotides line up with TRBD1. The CDR3 loop spans 17 amino acids. Germline V CDR1 and CDR2: SGHRS, YFSETQ. Losses at the gene ends were 2 bases for V and 2 bases for J; bases not matched to a gene: 12. CDR3 sequence (DNA): TGCGCCAGCAGCTTCAAAGCGACAGGGTTAGCTAACACTGAAGCTTTCTTT. Protein sequence: CASSFKATGLANTEAFF. The full variable domain, its missing parts supplied by reference TRBV5-1 and TRBJ1-1, is KAGVTQTPRYLIKTRGQQVTLSCSPISGHRSVSWYQQTPGQGLQFLFEYFSETQRNKGNFPGRFSGRQFSNSRSEMNVSTLELGDSALYLCASSFKATGLANTEAFFGQGTRLTVV.

This chain connects TRBV19 to TRBJ1-4, with D possibly matching TRBD1 (5 bases). V dropped 2 bases and J dropped 8 bases, with 12 bases sitting between them. CDR1 is LNHDA and CDR2 is SQIVND in the germline V gene (reference sequence). The length of the CDR3 is 14 residues. Here the CDR3 DNA reads TGTGCCAGTAGTATATATGGGGCCAGGGAAAAACTGTTTTTT. Residues: CASSIYGAREKLFF.

The J gene is TRBJ2-2, the V gene TRBV28; tentatively, D is TRBD1 (5 bases). V lost 8 bases, J lost 4 bases, and 17 bases lay in between. The germline gives CDR1 MDHEN, CDR2 SYDVKM. The CDR3 length is 15 residues. The DNA of the CDR3 is TGTGCCAGCTCCCTCGACAGACGCGGCACCGGGGAGCTGTTTTTT. As protein: CASSLDRRGTGELFF.

The rearrangement joins TRBV7-6 to TRBJ2-1, with TRBD1 identical over 7 bases. Germline V CDR1 and CDR2: SGHVS, FNYEAQ. V lost 5 bases to trimming and J lost 6 bases; unmatched junction nucleotides: 10. The CDR3 spans 15 residues. As DNA, the CDR3 is TGTGCCAGCAGCCAAACAGGGGTTTATGGCAATGAGCAGTTCTTC. This codes for CASSQTGVYGNEQFF.

Details on this clone: Other DNA sequences in the same sample also yield this CDR3. The gene calls are TRBV29-1 and TRBJ1-1, with D possibly TRBD1 on 5 matching bases. With 6 bases removed from V and 2 bases from J, the gap between germline ends came to 10 bases. Germline-derived CDR1 and CDR2 are SQVTM and ANQGSEA. The CDR3 length is 12 residues. The CDR3 nucleotides are TGCAGCGTAGGCAGGGCTAACACTGAAGCTTTCTTT. This sequence encodes CSVGRANTEAFF.

This chain links TRBV10-2 with TRBJ1-1, with D perhaps TRBD1 (6 bases). There are 15 residues in the CDR3. Trimming removed 6 bases from V and 2 bases from J, with 16 bases in between. CDR1 and CDR2 (germline): WSHSY, SAAADI. The CDR3 region is CASRGTGTTNTEAFF. The CDR3 DNA follows: TGCGCCAGCAGGGGGACCGGGACAACTAACACTGAAGCTTTCTTT.

This clone appeared once. This chain connects TRBV5-6 to TRBJ1-2, with 7 bases that match TRBD1. The CDR3 totals 14 residues. V lost 4 bases, J lost 8 bases, and 11 bases stayed unmatched. CDR1 and CDR2 from the germline V gene are SGHDT and YYEEEE. Here the CDR3 reads CASSAIGTVSGYTF. The CDR3 DNA is TGTGCCAGCAGCGCGATCGGGACAGTATCCGGCTACACCTTC.